The clone carrying this T cell receptor (beta chain) occurred a few times. Its antigen is currently unknown. The data stem from a study of regulatory T cells in long-lasting Graves disease. Per germline, CDR1 WSHSY and CDR2 SAAADI. V lost 7 bases and J lost 2, with 18 bases in between. The CDR3 spans 16 residues. CDR3-region Arm-PCR and iRepertoire HTBI primers produced the TCR beta libraries. TCRdb passed the multiplex PCR reads through MiXCR, listing each CDR3 protein once. The data contain about 240,000 distinct CDR3 sequences, 20% to 25% of them singletons. Time point given: newly diagnosed GD, antithyroid drugs for less than 3 months. After RNA was extracted from PBMCs, the TCR library was made from it. The guidelines of the American Thyroid Association were the basis for diagnosing Graves' disease. General observations from the study: Whereas new patients shared 870 or so public clonotypes, persistent patients shared more, at about 3,000. Persistent disease favored TRBV28, TRBJ1-2 and TRBJ2-5. Lower TCR diversity was seen in persistent Graves' patients than in newly diagnosed ones.

This TCR came from a female donor with Graves disease. The rearrangement links TRBV10-2 to TRBJ2-1; possible D gene TRBD2, 6 bases. The source was peripheral blood mononuclear cells (PBMCs), collected at new diagnosis, from a patient treated with antithyroid drugs. The CDR3 protein is CASKQYGSNAYNEQFF. The CDR3, as DNA: TGCGCCAGCAAGCAATACGGGAGTAACGCCTACAATGAGCAGTTCTTC.